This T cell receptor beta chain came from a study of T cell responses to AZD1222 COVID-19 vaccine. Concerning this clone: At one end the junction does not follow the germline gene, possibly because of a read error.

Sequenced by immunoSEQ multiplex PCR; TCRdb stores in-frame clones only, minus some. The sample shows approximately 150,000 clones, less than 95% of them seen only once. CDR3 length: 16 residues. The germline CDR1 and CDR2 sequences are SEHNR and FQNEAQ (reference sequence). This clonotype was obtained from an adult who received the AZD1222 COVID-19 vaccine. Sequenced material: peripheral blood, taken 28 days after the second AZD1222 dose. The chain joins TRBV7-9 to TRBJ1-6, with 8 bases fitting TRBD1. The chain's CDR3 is CASSLARGQGPSPLHF. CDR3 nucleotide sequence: TGTGCCAGCAGCCTAGCTCGCGGACAGGGTCCTTCACCCCTCCACTTT.